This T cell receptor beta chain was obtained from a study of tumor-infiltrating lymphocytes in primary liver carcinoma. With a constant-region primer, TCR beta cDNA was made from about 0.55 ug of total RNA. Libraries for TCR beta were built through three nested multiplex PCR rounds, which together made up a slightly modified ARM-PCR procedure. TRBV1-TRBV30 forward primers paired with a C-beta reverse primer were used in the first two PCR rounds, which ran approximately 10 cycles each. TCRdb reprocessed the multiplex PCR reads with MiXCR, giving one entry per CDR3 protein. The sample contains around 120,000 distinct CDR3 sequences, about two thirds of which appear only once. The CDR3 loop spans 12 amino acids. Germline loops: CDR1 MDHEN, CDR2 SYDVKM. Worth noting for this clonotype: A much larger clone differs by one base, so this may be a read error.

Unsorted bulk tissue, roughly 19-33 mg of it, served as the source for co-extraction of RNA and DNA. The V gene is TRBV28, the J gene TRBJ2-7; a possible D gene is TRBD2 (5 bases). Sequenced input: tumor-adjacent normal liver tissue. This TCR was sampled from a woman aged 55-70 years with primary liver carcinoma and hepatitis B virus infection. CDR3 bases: TGTGCCAGCAGTCCGACCGGGGTGGAGCGGTACTTC. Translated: CASSPTGVERYF.